These T cell receptor beta chains were read from a single sample in a study of T cells after posttransplantation cyclophosphamide. Measured with immunoSEQ multiplex PCR; TCRdb has only the in-frame clones, and not every one. There are 20,000 to 25,000 clones in the sample, none observed a single time. Sequenced sample: PBMCs. These TCRs come from a woman between 45 and 65 years old in good health, CMV-negative, and a related stem cell transplant donor. Both conserved end residues are part of each CDR3. A D gene is named only where the DNA matches it firmly. The size field reads once, few, many or a size class.

TRBJ1-2 TRBV29-1 15 - many CSVDGVAQGVYGYTF TGCAGCGTTGATGGGGTTGCGCAGGGCGTCTATGGCTACACCTTC
TRBJ2-1 TRBV2 11 - many CASRPGYEQFF TGTGCCAGCAGACCAGGTTACGAGCAGTTCTTC
TRBJ2-7 TRBV27 14 TRBD1 many CASSFRDRKYEQYF TGTGCCAGCAGTTTCCGGGACAGGAAATACGAGCAGTACTTC
TRBJ2-1 TRBV30 16 - many CAWVGASADSYNEQFF TGTGCCTGGGTCGGGGCTAGCGCTGACTCCTACAATGAGCAGTTCTTC
TRBJ2-5 TRBV6-1 19 TRBD2 many CASSEAGTSGDSYSETQYF TGTGCCAGCAGTGAAGCCGGGACTAGCGGGGACTCATACTCAGAGACCCAGTACTTC
TRBJ1-2 TRBV5-4 14 TRBD1 many CASSLRTGNHGYTF TGTGCCAGCAGCCTCCGGACAGGGAACCATGGCTACACCTTC
TRBJ2-2 TRBV5-5 16 - many CASISFRAVNTGELFF TGTGCCAGTATATCTTTCAGGGCCGTGAACACCGGGGAGCTGTTTTTT
TRBJ1-2 TRBV28 19 - many CASSSIIWGGGPYNYGYTF TGTGCCAGCAGTTCCATTATATGGGGCGGGGGGCCGTATAACTATGGCTACACCTTC
TRBJ1-4 TRBV18 16 TRBD1 many CASSHGQGAANEKLFF TGTGCCAGCTCTCACGGACAGGGGGCTGCTAATGAAAAACTGTTTTTT
TRBJ1-2 TRBV2 14 TRBD1 many CASVLRDRVYGYTF TGTGCCAGCGTTTTGAGGGACAGGGTTTATGGCTACACCTTC
TRBJ2-7 TRBV5-1 14 TRBD2 many CASSPSSGGYEQYF TGCGCCAGCAGCCCGTCTAGCGGGGGCTACGAGCAGTACTTC